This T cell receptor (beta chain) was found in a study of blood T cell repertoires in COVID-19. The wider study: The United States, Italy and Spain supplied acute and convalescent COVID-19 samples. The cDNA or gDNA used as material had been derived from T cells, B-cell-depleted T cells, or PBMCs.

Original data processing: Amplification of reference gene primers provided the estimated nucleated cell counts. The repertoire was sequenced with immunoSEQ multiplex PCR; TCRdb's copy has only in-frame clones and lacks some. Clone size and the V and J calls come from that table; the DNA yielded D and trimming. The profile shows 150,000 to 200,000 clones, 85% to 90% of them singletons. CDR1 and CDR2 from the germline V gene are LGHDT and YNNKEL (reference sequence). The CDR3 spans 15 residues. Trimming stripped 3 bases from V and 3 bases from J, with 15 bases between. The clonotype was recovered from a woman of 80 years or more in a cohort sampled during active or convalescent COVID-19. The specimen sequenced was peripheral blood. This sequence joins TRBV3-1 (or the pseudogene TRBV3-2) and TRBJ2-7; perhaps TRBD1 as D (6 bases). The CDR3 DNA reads TGTGCCAGCAGCCATGTACAGGGATCTCTCTACGAGCAGTACTTC. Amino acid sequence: CASSHVQGSLYEQYF.